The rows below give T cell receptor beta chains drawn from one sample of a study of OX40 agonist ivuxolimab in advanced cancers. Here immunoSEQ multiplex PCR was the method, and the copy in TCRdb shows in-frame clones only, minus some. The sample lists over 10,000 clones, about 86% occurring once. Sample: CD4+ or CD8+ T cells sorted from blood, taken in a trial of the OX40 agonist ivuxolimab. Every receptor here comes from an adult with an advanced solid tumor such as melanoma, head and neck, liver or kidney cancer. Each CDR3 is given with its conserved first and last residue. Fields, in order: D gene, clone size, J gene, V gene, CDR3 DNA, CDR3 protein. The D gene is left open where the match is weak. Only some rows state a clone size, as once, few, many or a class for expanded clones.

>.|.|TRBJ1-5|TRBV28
TGTGCCAGCAGTTTAGGACAGCCCCAGCATTTT
CASSLGQPQHF
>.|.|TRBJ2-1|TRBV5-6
TGTGCCAGCTCTTTGAACGCTGGTCCGGCGGGAAGTAAGTTCTTC
CASSLNAGPAGSKFF
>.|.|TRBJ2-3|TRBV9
TGTGCCAGCAGCGCGACCTTTGTGGGACGATACACAGATACGCAGTATTTT
CASSATFVGRYTDTQYF
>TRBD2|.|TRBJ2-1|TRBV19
TGTGCCAGTAGCCAGCGGGAATACAATGAGCAGTTCTTC
CASSQREYNEQFF
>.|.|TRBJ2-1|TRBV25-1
TGTGCCAGCAGTGAAGTAGGTAGCTACAATGAGCAGTTCTTC
CASSEVGSYNEQFF
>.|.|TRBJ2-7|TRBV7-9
TGTGCCAGCACTAATGGGGGTTACGAGCAGTACTTC
CASTNGGYEQYF
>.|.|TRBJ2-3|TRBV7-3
TGTGCCAGCAGCCCCCAACCGGGCATGGCAGATACGCAGTATTTT
CASSPQPGMADTQYF
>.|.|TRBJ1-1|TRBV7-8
TGTGCCAGCAGCTTCCTCGGATCTGAAGCTTTCTTT
CASSFLGSEAFF
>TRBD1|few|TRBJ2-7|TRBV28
TGTGCCAGCCGTTCTTGGACAGGACCGTTCGAGCAGTACTTC
CASRSWTGPFEQYF
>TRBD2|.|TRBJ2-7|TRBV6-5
TGTGCCAGCAGTTACGAAGCGGGAGGATACGAGCAGTACTTC
CASSYEAGGYEQYF
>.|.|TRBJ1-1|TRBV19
TGTGCCAGTAGTCCTGGGGTAACTGAAGCTTTCTTT
CASSPGVTEAFF
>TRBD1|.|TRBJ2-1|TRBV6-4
TGTGCCAGCAGCGCCGGGACAGGGAGGAATGAGCAGTTCTTC
CASSAGTGRNEQFF
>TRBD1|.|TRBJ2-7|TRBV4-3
TGCGCCAGCAGCCAACGGGACAGGGCTTACGAGCAGTACTTC
CASSQRDRAYEQYF
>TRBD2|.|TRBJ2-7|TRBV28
TGTGCCAGCAACAGACTAGCGGACAACTACGAGCAGTACTTC
CASNRLADNYEQYF
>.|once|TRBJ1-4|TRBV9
TGTGCCAGCAGCGTAGAAGGGGCGAATAATGAAAAACTGTTTTTT
CASSVEGANNEKLFF
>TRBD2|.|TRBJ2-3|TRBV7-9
TGTGCCAGCAGCTTACCGACTAGCGGGAGGTTCGATACGCAGTATTTT
CASSLPTSGRFDTQYF
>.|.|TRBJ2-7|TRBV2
TGTGCCAGCAGTGCCCCGGGACTTCCAACCTACGAGCAGTACTTC
CASSAPGLPTYEQYF
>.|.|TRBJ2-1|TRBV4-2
TGTGCCAGCAGCCAAGAAGTAGGGATACATGAGCAGTTCTTC
CASSQEVGIHEQFF
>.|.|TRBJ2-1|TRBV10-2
TGCGCCAGCAGCTGGACATTCAATGAGCAGTTCTTC
CASSWTFNEQFF
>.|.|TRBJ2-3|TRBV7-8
TGTGCCAGCAGCTTAAGCACAGGTTTCACAGATACGCAGTATTTT
CASSLSTGFTDTQYF
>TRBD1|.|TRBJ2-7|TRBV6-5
TGTGCCAGCAGTCCGGACAGGGTGGGGCCCGAGCAGTACTTC
CASSPDRVGPEQYF
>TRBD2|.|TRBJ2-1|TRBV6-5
TGTGCCAGCAGCCTGGGACTAGCGTTATACAATGAGCAGTTCTTC
CASSLGLALYNEQFF
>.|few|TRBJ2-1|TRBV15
TGTGCCACCAGCAGAGTTTTGGAGCAATGGGAGCAGTTCTTC
CATSRVLEQWEQFF
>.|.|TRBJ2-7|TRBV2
TGTGCCAGCACGACGTTCCCCCGCGAGCCTGCCTCCGAGCAGTACTTC
CASTTFPREPASEQYF
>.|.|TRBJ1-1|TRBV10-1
TGCGCCAGCAGTGAAACGATGAACACTGAAGCTTTCTTT
CASSETMNTEAFF
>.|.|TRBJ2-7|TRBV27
TGTGCCAGCAGTCTCCTCGCTGGGGAAGACGAGCAGTACTTC
CASSLLAGEDEQYF
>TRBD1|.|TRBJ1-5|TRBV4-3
TGCGCCAGCAGCCAAGACGGGACAGGTAGCAATCAGCCCCAGCATTTT
CASSQDGTGSNQPQHF
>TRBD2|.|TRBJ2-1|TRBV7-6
TGTGCCAGCAGCCCGTCCGGGACTAGCGGGAGGGGCTTCTACAATGAGCAGTTCTTC
CASSPSGTSGRGFYNEQFF
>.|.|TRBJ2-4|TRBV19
TGTGCCAGTAGTCCTGGGTGGGACATTCAGTACTTC
CASSPGWDIQYF
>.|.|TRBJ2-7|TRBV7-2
TGTGCCAGCAGCTTCGGGGGGCTCACCTACGAGCAGTACTTC
CASSFGGLTYEQYF
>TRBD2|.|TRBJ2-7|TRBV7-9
TGTGCCAGCACGGTGGGGGGGTCCTACGAGCAGTACTTC
CASTVGGSYEQYF
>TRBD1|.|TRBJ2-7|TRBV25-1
TGTGCCAGCAGTGAACGGCCCGGGACAGGGGCGACATCCTACGAGCAGTACTTC
CASSERPGTGATSYEQYF
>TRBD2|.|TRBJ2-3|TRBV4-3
TGCGCCAGCAGCCAAGATCGTATAAAGGGAGGGGAAGATACGCAGTATTTT
CASSQDRIKGGEDTQYF
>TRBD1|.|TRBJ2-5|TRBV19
TGTGCCAGTAGTGACAGGGGAGGACAGACCCAGTACTTC
CASSDRGGQTQYF
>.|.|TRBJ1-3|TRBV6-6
TGTGCCGCGGGGGGCTCAGGAAACACCATATATTTT
CAAGGSGNTIYF
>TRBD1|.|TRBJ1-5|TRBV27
TGTGCCAGCAGTTCCACAGGGGAACCCCAGCATTTT
CASSSTGEPQHF
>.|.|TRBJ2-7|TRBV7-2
TGTGCCAGCAGCTTAGTGGTGGGAGTCAACGAGCAGTACTTC
CASSLVVGVNEQYF
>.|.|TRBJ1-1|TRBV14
TGTGCCAGCAGCCCGGCGGGGTTTCAAGCTTTCTTT
CASSPAGFQAFF
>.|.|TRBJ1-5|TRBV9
TGTGCCAGCAGCCCGGGCACCGGGGTAGGGAATCAGCCCCAGCATTTT
CASSPGTGVGNQPQHF
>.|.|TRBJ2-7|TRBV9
TGTGCCAGCAGCGTAGGCGGGGGCATCTCCTACGAGCAGTACTTC
CASSVGGGISYEQYF
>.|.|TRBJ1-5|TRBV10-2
TGCGCCAGCAGTGGTCAGAATCAGCCCCAGCATTTT
CASSGQNQPQHF
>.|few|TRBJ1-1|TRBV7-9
TGTGCCAGCAGACCCACACCGAACACTGAAGCTTTCTTT
CASRPTPNTEAFF
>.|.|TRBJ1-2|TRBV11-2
TGTGCCAGCAGCTCTCAGGGGAGCTACACCTTC
CASSSQGSYTF
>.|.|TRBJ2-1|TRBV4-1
TGCGCCAGCAGTACCGGGGGCCGGGGGTATGAGCAGTTCTTC
CASSTGGRGYEQFF
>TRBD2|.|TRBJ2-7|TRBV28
TGTGCCAGCAGTTTTACCGGGACTAGCGGGAAGAGCTCCTACGAGCAGTACTTC
CASSFTGTSGKSSYEQYF
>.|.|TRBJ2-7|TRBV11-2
TGTGCCAGCAGCTTAGAGTCGGGCCCGCAGTACTTC
CASSLESGPQYF
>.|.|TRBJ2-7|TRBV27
TGTGCCAGCAGTATTCAGAACTCCTACGAGCAGTACTTC
CASSIQNSYEQYF
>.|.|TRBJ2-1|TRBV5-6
TGTGCCAGCAACTACCCCGGGACTCCGAAGGCCATTGAGCAGTTCTTC
CASNYPGTPKAIEQFF
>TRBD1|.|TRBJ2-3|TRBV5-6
TGTGCCAGAATGGACAGGGGACTAACTACTAGCACAGATACGCAGTATTTT
CARMDRGLTTSTDTQYF
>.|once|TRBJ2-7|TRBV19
TGTGCCAGTAGTCTCTCCCCACAGGTAAACTACGAGCAGTACTTC
CASSLSPQVNYEQYF
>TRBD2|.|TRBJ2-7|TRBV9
TGTGCCAGCAGCGCCGGTGGGACTAGCGGGACCTACGAGCAGTACTTC
CASSAGGTSGTYEQYF
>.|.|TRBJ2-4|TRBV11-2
TGTGCCAGCAGCTTAGCCACAGGGAGGGACATTCAGTACTTC
CASSLATGRDIQYF
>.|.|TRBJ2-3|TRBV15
TGTGCCACCAGCAAAGGGGCCCAGACAGATACGCAGTATTTT
CATSKGAQTDTQYF
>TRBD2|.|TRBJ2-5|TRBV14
TGTGCCAGCAGCCTGACTGGGGGGGACCAGTACTTC
CASSLTGGDQYF
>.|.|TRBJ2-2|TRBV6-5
TGTGCCAGCAGTTACTCGCTCTCTACCGGGGAGCTGTTTTTT
CASSYSLSTGELFF